This T cell receptor (beta chain) was obtained from a study of blood T cells in healthy people across ages. A sample-barcoded 5' primer and a J-beta primer mix were used in a second PCR of roughly 6 to 11 cycles. CDR3-containing paired-end reads numbering at least 2.5 million came from each sample. TCRdb re-called the 5' RACE reads with MiXCR, one entry per CDR3 protein. This repertoire shows about a million distinct CDR3 sequences, roughly 50% found once; its top ten account for about 21%. The sample holds a few counts of this clonotype. Its antigen is unknown. General study results and limits: Both higher diversity and more naive CD4+ cells marked long-lived donors when set against aged donors.

The clonotype originates from an older woman in good health. What was sequenced was blood.

Here the CDR3 reads CASSVGTAMQETQYF. Written as DNA, the CDR3 is TGTGCCAGCAGTGTAGGGACGGCGATGCAAGAGACCCAGTACTTC. This chain uses TRBV12-3 or TRBV12-4 with TRBJ2-5; TRBD1 or TRBD2 may be the D gene (5 bases each). V was trimmed by 5 bases and J by 2 bases, leaving 15 bases between them. This CDR3 is built from 15 residues.